This T cell receptor (beta chain) was observed in a study of T-cell memory formation after mild COVID-19. The overall study: TCR clusters were mostly donor specific.

TCRdb redid the calling of the 5' RACE reads with MiXCR, one entry per CDR3 protein. Seen here are hundreds of thousands of distinct CDR3 sequences, roughly 15% observed once, and the top ten hold roughly 23%. As concerns this clonotype: Its specificity is unknown.

V was shortened by 3 bases and J by 0 bases, with 9 bases between the two germline ends. The germline CDR1 and CDR2 sequences are LGHNA and YSLEER. This CDR3 spans 15 amino acids. Findings of the study overall: The pre-infection memory compartment contained some responding clones, suggesting cross-reactive memory joined.

The clonotype comes from a man aged 18-30 years who had mild COVID-19 (a few samples of this study predate the infection). Cell type and time point are not known. The chain is built from TRBV4-3 and TRBJ1-5; no definite D call. Sequenced input: PBMCs or a T cell subset sorted from them (not recorded which). This CDR3 reads CASSHRLTSNQPQHF. The CDR3 nucleotides are TGCGCCAGCAGCCACCGACTTACTAGCAATCAGCCCCAGCATTTT.